The 10 T cell receptor beta chains in this list originate from one sample, sequenced in a study of cytomegalovirus exposure and HLA in healthy donors. PCR used 60 Vbeta primers and 13 Jbeta primers. Sequencing was performed with immunoSEQ multiplex PCR; in TCRdb, only in-frame clones are kept and a portion is missing. The table lists about 160,000 clones, 84% of them singletons, with 0.38% in the top ten. Sequencing used PBMCs. These receptors were collected from a boy younger than 10 in good health and CMV-seronegative.

The chain has TRBV11-2 and TRBJ2-7, with D possibly being TRBD1 (6 bases). CDR1 SGHAT and CDR2 FQNNGV come from the germline V gene. The CDR3 loop spans 15 amino acids. V was clipped by 0 bases and J by 3 bases, with 12 bases between them. The CDR3, as DNA: TGTGCCAGCAGCTTAGACAGGGGTCGTTACTACGAGCAGTACTTC. Translation gives CASSLDRGRYYEQYF.

The chain joins TRBV13 to TRBJ2-7; 11 bases line up with TRBD2. Germline CDR1 reads PRHDT; CDR2 reads FYEKMQ (reference sequence). This CDR3 contains 16 residues. Germline trimming cut 1 base from V and 6 bases from J; bases unmatched to any gene: 8. The CDR3 is CASSLELAGASGEQYF. CDR3 nucleotide sequence: TGTGCCAGCAGCTTAGAACTAGCGGGAGCGTCCGGCGAGCAGTACTTC.

The chain joins TRBV19 to TRBJ1-1, with 9 bases lining up with TRBD1. The ends lost 7 bases at V and 1 base at J; junction bases unmatched: 4. The CDR3 spans 14 residues. Germline V CDR1 and CDR2: LNHDA, SQIVND (reference sequence). The CDR3 region is CASKPGQGNTEAFF. In nucleotides, the CDR3 is TGTGCCAGTAAGCCGGGACAGGGGAACACTGAAGCTTTCTTT.

The gene calls are TRBV7-9 and TRBJ2-7, with 7 bases aligning to TRBD1. CDR3 size: 15 residues. V was pared by 8 bases and J by 2 bases, with 12 bases of the junction left unmatched. The germline CDR1 and CDR2 sequences are SEHNR and FQNEAQ (reference sequence). This chain's CDR3 is CASSNWDSKPYEQYF. CDR3 bases: TGTGCCAGCTCCAACTGGGACAGTAAACCCTACGAGCAGTACTTC.

This clone has just a few counts. V usage is TRBV18 and J usage is TRBJ1-4; perhaps TRBD1 as D (5 bases). Per the germline V gene, CDR1 is KGHSH and CDR2 is LQKENI. The CDR3 totals 15 residues. V lost 3 bases and J 3 bases, leaving 11 bases between the germline ends. DNA for the CDR3: TGTGCCAGCTCACCGTCGACAGCTGCTAATGAAAAACTGTTTTTT. Translating it yields CASSPSTAANEKLFF.

The chain recombines TRBV6-5 with TRBJ1-1; D ambiguous. V lost 0 bases, J lost 5 bases, and 10 bases lay in between. The CDR3 loop spans 14 amino acids. The V gene's germline CDR1 is MNHEY and CDR2 SVGAGI. The CDR3 region is CASSYSRRRTEAFF. The CDR3 DNA is TGTGCCAGCAGTTACTCTAGGAGGCGAACTGAAGCTTTCTTT.

This clone was counted a few times. V usage is TRBV12-5 and J usage is TRBJ2-7, with TRBD2 matching over 7 bases. V lost 6 bases and J lost 4; bases outside the gene matches: 3. CDR3 length equals 12 residues. Germline CDR1 LGHNT, CDR2 FRNRAP. CDR3 DNA: TGTGCTAGTGGGGGGGGAGGGTACGAGCAGTACTTC. Protein: CASGGGGYEQYF.

The V call is TRBV16, the J call TRBJ1-1, with D maybe TRBD1 (5 bases). V lost 3 bases to trimming and J lost 2 bases, with 7 bases between them. Germline-derived CDR1 and CDR2 are KGHSY and FQNENV. This CDR3 contains 13 residues. The CDR3, as DNA: TGTGCCAGCAGCCAGGGGGGAAACACTGAAGCTTTCTTT. This codes for CASSQGGNTEAFF.

The chain employs TRBV7-9 and TRBJ2-2, with D tentatively TRBD2 (6 bases). Germline-derived CDR1 and CDR2 are SEHNR and FQNEAQ (reference sequence). Trimming shortened V by 1 base and J by 0 bases, and 12 bases separated the two germline ends. The CDR3 runs to 17 residues. CDR3: CASSLEVAVSNTGELFF. CDR3 nucleotides: TGTGCCAGCAGCTTAGAGGTAGCGGTTTCGAACACCGGGGAGCTGTTTTTT.

The chain links TRBV10-3 to TRBJ1-3; 9 bases line up with TRBD1. The CDR3 totals 17 residues. Looked up from germline, CDR1 is ENHRY and CDR2 is SYGVKD. V was pared by 8 bases and J by 0 bases, with 11 bases of the junction left unmatched. CDR3 DNA: TGTGCCATCGGGTGGTCGGGACAGGGAAACTCTGGAAACACCATATATTTT. Amino acids: CAIGWSGQGNSGNTIYF.